This T cell receptor (beta chain) was obtained from a study of blood T cell repertoires in COVID-19. Across the whole study: Sites across the United States, Italy and Spain contributed samples from acute and convalescent COVID-19.

As processed by the authors: The assay estimated nucleated cells by amplifying reference gene primers. Assay used: immunoSEQ multiplex PCR; TCRdb lists only in-frame clones, some missing. That table furnishes V, J and clone size, whereas the DNA furnished D and trimming. Of 300,000 to 400,000 clones in the sample, 80% to 90% were seen once. The trim removed 2 bases at V and 3 bases at J, leaving 7 bases unmatched. The CDR3 covers 15 residues. Per the germline V gene, CDR1 is GTSNPN and CDR2 is SVGIG (reference sequence). Enrolment of Seattle patients took place during active infection, and they were followed longitudinally.

The source is a man aged 25 to 40 with COVID-19, enrolled during active disease. The chain has TRBV30 and TRBJ2-1; TRBD2 matches 7 bases. Input material: peripheral blood. CDR3 loop: CAWSFGTTLYNEQFF. As DNA, the CDR3 is TGTGCCTGGAGTTTTGGGACTACCCTCTACAATGAGCAGTTCTTC.